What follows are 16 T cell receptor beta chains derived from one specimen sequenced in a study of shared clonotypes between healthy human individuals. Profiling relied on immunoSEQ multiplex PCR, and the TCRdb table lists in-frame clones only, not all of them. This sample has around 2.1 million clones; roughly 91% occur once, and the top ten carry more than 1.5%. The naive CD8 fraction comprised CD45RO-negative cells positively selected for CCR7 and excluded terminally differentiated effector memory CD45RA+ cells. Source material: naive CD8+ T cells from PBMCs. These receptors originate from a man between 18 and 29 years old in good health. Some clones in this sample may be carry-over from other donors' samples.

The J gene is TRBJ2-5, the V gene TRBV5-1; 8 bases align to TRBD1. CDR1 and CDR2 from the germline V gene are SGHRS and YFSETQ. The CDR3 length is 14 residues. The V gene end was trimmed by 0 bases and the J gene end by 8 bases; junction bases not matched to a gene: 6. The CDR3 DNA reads TGCGCCAGCAGCTTGGACAGGGGGGAAGGAACCCAGTACTTC. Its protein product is CASSLDRGEGTQYF.

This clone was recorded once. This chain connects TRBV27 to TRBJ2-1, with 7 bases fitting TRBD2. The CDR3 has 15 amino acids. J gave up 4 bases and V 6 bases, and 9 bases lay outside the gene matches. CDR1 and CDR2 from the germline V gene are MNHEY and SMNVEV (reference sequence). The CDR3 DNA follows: TGTGCCAGCAGCCCCCGGCTAGCGGATTACAATGAGCAGTTCTTC. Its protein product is CASSPRLADYNEQFF.

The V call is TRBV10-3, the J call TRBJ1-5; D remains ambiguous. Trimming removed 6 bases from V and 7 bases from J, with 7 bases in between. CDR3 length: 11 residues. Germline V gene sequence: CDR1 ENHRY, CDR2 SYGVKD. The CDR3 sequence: CAIRTTQPQHF. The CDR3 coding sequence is TGTGCCATCAGAACGACCCAGCCCCAGCATTTT.

CDR3 residues: CASNGRRSYEQYF. The DNA of the CDR3 is TGTGCCAGCAATGGTCGGAGAAGCTACGAGCAGTACTTC. This rearrangement joins TRBV28 to TRBJ2-7; D is unclear. The V end was cut by 7 bases, the J end by 3 bases, with 13 bases between. Germline CDR1 is MDHEN and CDR2 is SYDVKM. The CDR3 is made up of 13 amino acids.

CDR3 loop: CASSLGVRVFDEQYF. As DNA, the CDR3 is TGTGCCAGCAGCTTAGGAGTCAGGGTCTTCGACGAGCAGTACTTC. The chain links TRBV11-2 to TRBJ2-7; D might be TRBD1 (5 bases). CDR1 is SGHAT and CDR2 is FQNNGV in the germline V gene. The CDR3 contains 15 residues. The V end was cut by 1 base, the J end by 5 bases, with 15 bases between.

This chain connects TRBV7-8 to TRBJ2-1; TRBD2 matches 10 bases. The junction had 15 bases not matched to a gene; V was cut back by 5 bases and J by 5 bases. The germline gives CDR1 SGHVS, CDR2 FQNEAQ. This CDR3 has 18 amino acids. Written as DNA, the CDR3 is TGTGCCAGCAGCCCCGGACTGCTTGGGGGACTAGCGCACAATGAGCAGTTCTTC. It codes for CASSPGLLGGLAHNEQFF.

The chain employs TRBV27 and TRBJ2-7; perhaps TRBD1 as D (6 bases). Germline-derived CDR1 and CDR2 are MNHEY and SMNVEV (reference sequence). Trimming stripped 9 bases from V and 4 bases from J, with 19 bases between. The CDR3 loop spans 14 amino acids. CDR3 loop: CASRLQGSEYEQYF. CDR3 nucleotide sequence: TGTGCCAGTAGATTACAGGGTTCCGAGTACGAGCAGTACTTC.

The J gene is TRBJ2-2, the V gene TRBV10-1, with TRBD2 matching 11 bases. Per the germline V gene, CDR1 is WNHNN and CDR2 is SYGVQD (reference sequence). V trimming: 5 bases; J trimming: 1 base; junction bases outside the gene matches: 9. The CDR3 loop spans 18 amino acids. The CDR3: CASSLRTSGHMNTGELFF. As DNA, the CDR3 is TGCGCCAGCAGTCTGAGGACTAGCGGGCATATGAACACCGGGGAGCTGTTTTTT.

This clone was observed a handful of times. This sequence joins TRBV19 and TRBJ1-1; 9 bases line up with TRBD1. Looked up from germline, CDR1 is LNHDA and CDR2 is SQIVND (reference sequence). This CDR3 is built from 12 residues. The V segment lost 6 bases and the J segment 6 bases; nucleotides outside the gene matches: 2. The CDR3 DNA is TGTGCCAGTAGGGGACAGGGCTCTGAAGCTTTCTTT. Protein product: CASRGQGSEAFF.

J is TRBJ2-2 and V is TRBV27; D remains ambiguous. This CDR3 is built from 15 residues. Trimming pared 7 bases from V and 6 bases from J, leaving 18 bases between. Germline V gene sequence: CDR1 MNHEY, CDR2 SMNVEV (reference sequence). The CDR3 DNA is TGTGCCAGCACCCTTCGGGCGGCCTCCTCCGGGGAGCTGTTTTTT. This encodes CASTLRAASSGELFF.

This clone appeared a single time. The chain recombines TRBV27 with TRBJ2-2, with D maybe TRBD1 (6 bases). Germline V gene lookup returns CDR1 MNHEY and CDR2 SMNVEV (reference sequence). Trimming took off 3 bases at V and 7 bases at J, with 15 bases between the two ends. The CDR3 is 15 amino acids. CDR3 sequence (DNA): TGTGCCAGCAGTTTTACCACAGGGAACCTCGGGGAGCTGTTTTTT. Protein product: CASSFTTGNLGELFF.

Here the CDR3 DNA reads TGTGCCAGCAGTGTAGAACAGGGGAACACTGAAGCTTTCTTT. It codes for CASSVEQGNTEAFF. This rearrangement joins TRBV27 to TRBJ1-1; the D gene is possibly TRBD1 (6 bases). Trimming took 5 bases from V and 1 from J, leaving 11 bases between them. The V gene's germline CDR1 is MNHEY and CDR2 SMNVEV (reference sequence). The CDR3 has 14 amino acids.

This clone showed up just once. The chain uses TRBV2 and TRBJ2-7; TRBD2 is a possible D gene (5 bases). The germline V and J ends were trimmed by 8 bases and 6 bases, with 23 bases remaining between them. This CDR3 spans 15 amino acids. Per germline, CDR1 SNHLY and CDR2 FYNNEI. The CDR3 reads CASAGGRPWESEQYF. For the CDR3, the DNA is TGTGCCAGCGCCGGAGGACGCCCCTGGGAGTCCGAGCAGTACTTC.

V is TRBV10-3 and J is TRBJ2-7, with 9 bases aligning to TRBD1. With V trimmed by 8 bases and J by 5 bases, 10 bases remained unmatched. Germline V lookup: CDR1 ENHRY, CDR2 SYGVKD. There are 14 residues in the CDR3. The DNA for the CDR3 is TGTGCCATCTGGGGACAGGGCTTTAACGACGAGCAGTACTTC. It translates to CAIWGQGFNDEQYF.

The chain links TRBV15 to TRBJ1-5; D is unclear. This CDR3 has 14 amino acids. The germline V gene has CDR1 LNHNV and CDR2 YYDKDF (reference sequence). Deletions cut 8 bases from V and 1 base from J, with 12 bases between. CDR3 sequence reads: CATSRFLSNQPQHF. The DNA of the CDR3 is TGTGCCACCTCTCGTTTTTTAAGCAATCAGCCCCAGCATTTT.

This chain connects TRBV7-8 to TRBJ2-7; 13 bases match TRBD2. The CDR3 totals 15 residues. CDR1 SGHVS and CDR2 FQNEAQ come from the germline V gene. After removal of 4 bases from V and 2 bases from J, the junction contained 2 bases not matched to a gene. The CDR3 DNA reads TGTGCCAGCAGCTCGGGACTAGCGGGGCCCTACGAGCAGTACTTC. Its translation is CASSSGLAGPYEQYF.